A single sample gave rise to the 27 T cell receptor beta chains below, sequenced in a study of CD8 T cells in ankylosing spondylitis. MiXCR was run by TCRdb on the 5' RACE reads, yielding one entry per CDR3 protein. The repertoire holds 670,000 or so distinct CDR3 sequences, with over 15% as singletons. Study-level results: Within ankylosing spondylitis blood, a TCR beta motif made up of eight or nine highly homologous variants appeared to be characteristic.

The antigens these receptors bind are not known. Material for sequencing was blood, either unsorted or a sorted T cell fraction (not recorded which). The receptors originated from a male donor with ankylosing spondylitis.

This clonotype was seen more than once but under ten times. The gene calls are TRBV3-1 and TRBJ2-7, with D possibly matching TRBD2 (5 bases). Germline V CDR1 and CDR2: LGHDT, YNNKEL (reference sequence). This CDR3 comprises 13 residues. Deletions cut 4 bases from V and 6 bases from J, with 13 bases between. This CDR3 reads CASSLQSGSEQYF. In DNA, the CDR3 is TGTGCCAGCAGCCTCCAATCGGGGAGCGAGCAGTACTTC.

In its sample, this clonotype was seen many times. This chain links TRBV10-3 with TRBJ2-1, with TRBD2 matching over 8 bases. Germline-derived CDR1 and CDR2 are ENHRY and SYGVKD. V gave up 4 bases and J gave up 2 bases; unmatched junction bases: 1. CDR3 length: 14 residues. This CDR3 reads CAISAGLAYNEQFF. In DNA form, the CDR3 reads TGTGCCATCAGTGCGGGACTAGCCTACAATGAGCAGTTCTTC.

This clonotype appeared a few times. V usage is TRBV29-1 and J usage is TRBJ2-1, with no clear D. Per the germline V gene, CDR1 is SQVTM and CDR2 is ANQGSEA. Trimming left V 1 base short and J 4 bases short, with 11 bases between. This CDR3 spans 14 amino acids. The CDR3 protein is CSVEGAQYYNEQFF. The CDR3 nucleotides read TGCAGCGTTGAAGGTGCACAGTATTACAATGAGCAGTTCTTC.

The CDR3 DNA follows: TGTGCCAGCAGCCGACTGCCCCCGGGCACTGAAGCTTTCTTT. This sequence encodes CASSRLPPGTEAFF. The J gene is TRBJ1-1, the V gene TRBV11-1, with D unclear. The CDR3 covers 14 residues. Germline V lookup: CDR1 SGHAT, CDR2 FQDESV (reference sequence). Trimming removed 5 bases from V and 4 bases from J, with 14 bases in between. Variable domain in full (rest from reference TRBV11-1 and TRBJ1-1): EAEVAQSPRYKITEKSQAVAFWCDPISGHATLYWYRQILGQGPELLVQFQDESVVDDSQLPKDRFSAERLKGVDSTLKIQPAELGDSAMYLCASSRLPPGTEAFFGQGTRLTVV.

The gene calls are TRBV6-1 and TRBJ2-7, with 9 bases that match TRBD2. V shed 8 bases, J shed 5 bases, and the junction held 19 bases outside the gene matches. The germline gives CDR1 MNHNS, CDR2 SASEGT. The CDR3 spans 17 residues. In DNA, the CDR3 is TGTGCCAGCGCTAGTCCTAGCGGGAATAAGGGTTTTGACGAGCAGTACTTC. It specifies CASASPSGNKGFDEQYF.

There are a few counts of this clonotype. The V call is TRBV12-3 or TRBV12-4, the J call TRBJ1-1; D uncertain. With 6 bases removed from V and 3 bases from J, the gap between germline ends came to 17 bases. The CDR3 totals 15 residues. The CDR3 coding sequence is TGTGCCAGCAGCCCCTGGGGAGGGTCGGACACTGAAGCTTTCTTT. Translated, it gives CASSPWGGSDTEAFF.

The chain uses TRBV30 and TRBJ1-1, with 9 bases that match TRBD1. The trim removed 3 bases at V and 1 base at J, leaving 0 bases unmatched. Germline CDR1 and CDR2: GTSNPN and SVGIG (reference sequence). The CDR3 has 13 residues. The CDR3 DNA reads TGTGCCTGGAGACAGGGGGCGAACACTGAAGCTTTCTTT. Amino acid sequence: CAWRQGANTEAFF. Supplemented by reference TRBV30 and TRBJ1-1, the full variable domain reads SQTIHQWPATLVQPVGSPLSLECTVEGTSNPNLYWYRQAAGRGLQLLFYSVGIGQISSEVPQNLSASRPQDRQFILSSKKLLLSDSGFYLCAWRQGANTEAFFGQGTRLTVV.

The rearrangement joins TRBV6-1 to TRBJ2-7; either TRBD1 or TRBD2 may fit D (5 bases each). Trimming removed 6 bases at V and 1 base at J, with 13 bases between. Per germline, CDR1 MNHNS and CDR2 SASEGT. This CDR3 region has 14 residues. This CDR3 reads CASSTRDGSYEQYF. DNA for the CDR3: TGTGCCAGCAGCACTAGGGACGGATCCTACGAGCAGTACTTC.

This clonotype showed up just a few times. V and J are TRBV28 and TRBJ1-2; TRBD1 agrees at 7 bases. The CDR3 loop spans 20 amino acids. Looked up from germline, CDR1 is MDHEN and CDR2 is SYDVKM. V trimming: 5 bases; J trimming: 4 bases; junction bases outside the gene matches: 25. CDR3 coding DNA: TGTGCCAGCAGTCTCAGGGGGATTCAGTTAGCGATCCGTCTCAGCTATGGCTACACCTTC. Translating gives CASSLRGIQLAIRLSYGYTF.

The chain carries TRBV20-1 and TRBJ2-2; no clear D. Trimming removed 3 bases from V and 5 bases from J, with 7 bases in between. The CDR3 totals 12 residues. Germline assignment: CDR1 DFQATT and CDR2 SNEGSKA (reference sequence). CDR3 in amino acids: CSASPPTGELFF. In DNA, the CDR3 is TGCAGTGCTAGTCCCCCGACCGGGGAGCTGTTTTTT.

V usage is TRBV25-1 and J usage is TRBJ2-7; D unresolved. Germline-derived CDR1 and CDR2 are MGHDK and SYGVNS. The CDR3 loop spans 13 amino acids. V was trimmed by 8 bases and J by 3 bases, leaving 14 bases between them. In nucleotides, the CDR3 is TGTGCCAGCTCCGCGGTGGCGCGCTACGAGCAGTACTTC. As protein: CASSAVARYEQYF.

This clonotype appeared once. CDR3 residues: CASTRGPDNSPLHF. CDR3 bases: TGTGCCAGCACTAGGGGGCCCGATAATTCACCCCTCCACTTT. The rearrangement links TRBV6-1 to TRBJ1-6; 7 bases align to TRBD1. This CDR3 region has 14 residues. The germline V gene encodes CDR1 MNHNS and CDR2 SASEGT. V gave up 7 bases and J gave up 5 bases; unmatched junction bases: 5.

The V and J genes are TRBV5-5 and TRBJ2-7; 7 nucleotides match TRBD1. The CDR3 covers 17 residues. V lost 0 bases to trimming and J lost 4 bases; unmatched junction nucleotides: 13. The V gene's germline CDR1 is SGHKS and CDR2 YYEKEE (reference sequence). As DNA, the CDR3 is TGTGCCAGCAGCTTGGCCCAGACAGGGCTTATAGTATACGAGCAGTACTTC. As protein: CASSLAQTGLIVYEQYF.

This clonotype was detected a few times. The V and J genes are TRBV12-3 or TRBV12-4 and TRBJ1-5; D unclear. V was cut by 7 bases and J by 0 bases, with 10 bases left in between. This CDR3 has 14 amino acids. DNA of the CDR3: TGTGCCAGCACCCCCACGGGTAGCAATCAGCCCCAGCATTTT. It translates to CASTPTGSNQPQHF.

The chain is built from TRBV18 and TRBJ2-7; 7 positions match TRBD1. The CDR3 consists of 15 residues. Trimming removed 6 bases from V and 0 bases from J; junction bases left unmatched: 8. The germline V gene has CDR1 KGHSH and CDR2 LQKENI. The CDR3 region has the DNA TGTGCCAGCTCGCTTTTCCGGGACAGCTCCTACGAGCAGTACTTC. As protein: CASSLFRDSSYEQYF.

A few counts support this clonotype. The CDR3 loop is CASSEFGGLAGVVTDTQYF. The CDR3, as DNA: TGTGCCAGCAGTGAATTTGGAGGACTAGCGGGAGTCGTGACAGATACGCAGTATTTT. This chain connects TRBV25-1 to TRBJ2-3, with TRBD2 matching over 13 bases. Trimming took 1 base from V and 3 from J; bases not matched to a gene: 10. Per germline, CDR1 MGHDK and CDR2 SYGVNS. The CDR3 has 19 residues.

Ten or more counts support this clonotype. This sequence joins TRBV18 and TRBJ2-5; D is unresolved. Germline CDR1 is KGHSH and CDR2 is LQKENI. The V and J ends lost 5 bases and 0 bases respectively, with 4 bases between them. This CDR3 is 12 amino acids long. CDR3 sequence: CASSEYQETQYF. As DNA, the CDR3 is TGTGCCAGCTCAGAGTACCAAGAGACCCAGTACTTC.

In DNA form, the CDR3 reads TGCAGCGTTGAGGGGACAGGGATGGAGGCTTTCTTT. Protein: CSVEGTGMEAFF. The rearrangement links TRBV29-1 to TRBJ1-1; 9 bases fit TRBD1. Germline trimming cut 3 bases from V and 11 bases from J; bases unmatched to any gene: 7. This CDR3 is 12 amino acids long. Germline V gene sequence: CDR1 SQVTM, CDR2 ANQGSEA.

This clonotype has more than one count but fewer than ten. The chain joins TRBV28 to TRBJ2-7, with 10 positions matching TRBD2. The V and J ends lost 3 bases and 4 bases, in that order; junction bases with no gene match: 6. The germline CDR1 and CDR2 sequences are MDHEN and SYDVKM. This CDR3 spans 15 amino acids. The chain's CDR3 is CASSFSPSGSYEQYF. For the CDR3, the DNA is TGTGCCAGCAGTTTTTCCCCTAGCGGGAGTTACGAGCAGTACTTC.

This clonotype showed up just a few times. The CDR3 DNA reads as TGTGCCAGCTCACCAGCCGGGACAGGGGTTAACTATGGCTACACCTTC. Its protein product is CASSPAGTGVNYGYTF. V and J are TRBV18 and TRBJ1-2; 10 bases align to TRBD1. V shed 2 bases, J shed 1 base, and the junction held 4 bases outside the gene matches. CDR1 and CDR2 from the germline V gene are KGHSH and LQKENI. This CDR3 region has 16 residues. Supplemented by reference TRBV18 and TRBJ1-2, the full variable domain reads NAGVMQNPRHLVRRRGQEARLRCSPMKGHSHVYWYRQLPEEGLKFMVYLQKENIIDESGMPKERFSAEFPKEGPSILRIQQVVRGDSAAYFCASSPAGTGVNYGYTFGSGTRLTVV.

This clonotype was seen repeatedly, ten times or more. The chain joins TRBV12-3 or TRBV12-4 to TRBJ2-4, with a possible D match to TRBD1 (5 bases). The CDR3 has 14 amino acids. Trimming took off 5 bases at V and 2 bases at J, with 10 bases between the two ends. The CDR3 loop reads CASSPGRSKNIQYF. In nucleotides, the CDR3 is TGTGCCAGCAGTCCAGGGCGATCCAAAAACATTCAGTACTTC.

The table lists this clonotype with many counts. J is TRBJ1-5 and V is TRBV12-3 or TRBV12-4; D possibly corresponds to TRBD1 (5 bases). The CDR3 loop spans 13 amino acids. Trimming shortened V by 2 bases and J by 7 bases, and 9 bases separated the two germline ends. CDR3 sequence: CASSLTGAQPQHF. CDR3 nucleotide sequence: TGTGCCAGCAGTTTAACCGGGGCCCAGCCCCAGCATTTT.

Concerning this clonotype: At one end, the junction sequence differs from germline, possibly due to a read error. The chain is built from TRBV5-4 and TRBJ2-1; no clear D gene. In germline, CDR1 is SGHNT, CDR2 YYREEE (reference sequence). This CDR3 comprises 16 residues. The CDR3 DNA reads TGTACCAGCAGCACACCCACATGGGGTGTATACAATGAGCAGTTCTTC. Translation: CTSSTPTWGVYNEQFF.

This clonotype was counted many times. The chain combines TRBV7-9 with TRBJ2-7; D might be TRBD2 (6 bases). V was trimmed by 5 bases and J by 0 bases, leaving 11 bases between them. CDR3 size: 14 residues. The V gene's germline CDR1 is SEHNR and CDR2 FQNEAQ (reference sequence). CDR3 in amino acids: CASSRSGHSYEQYF. The DNA of the CDR3 is TGTGCCAGCAGCCGAAGCGGGCACTCCTACGAGCAGTACTTC.

V usage is TRBV5-1 and J usage is TRBJ2-3, with D possibly TRBD2 on 6 matching bases. V was clipped by 2 bases and J by 4 bases, with 11 bases between them. The CDR3 is 14 amino acids. CDR1 SGHRS and CDR2 YFSETQ come from the germline V gene. The CDR3 sequence: CASSFGTVADTQYF. CDR3 nucleotides: TGCGCCAGCAGCTTTGGGACTGTGGCAGATACGCAGTATTTT. The variable domain in full, with the rest retrieved from reference TRBV5-1 and TRBJ2-3, is KAGVTQTPRYLIKTRGQQVTLSCSPISGHRSVSWYQQTPGQGLQFLFEYFSETQRNKGNFPGRFSGRQFSNSRSEMNVSTLELGDSALYLCASSFGTVADTQYFGPGTRLTVL.

This chain joins TRBV6-2 or TRBV6-3 and TRBJ2-7; D gene ambiguous. The germline V gene has CDR1 MNHEY and CDR2 SVGEGT. This CDR3 spans 13 amino acids. V lost 2 bases, J lost 3 bases, and 8 bases lay in between. The CDR3 protein is CASSYGGFYEQYF. CDR3 nucleotide sequence: TGTGCCAGCAGTTACGGTGGCTTCTACGAGCAGTACTTC.

This clonotype was counted a few times. The chain links TRBV10-2 to TRBJ2-2; 7 nucleotides line up with TRBD1. V was pared by 6 bases and J by 5 bases, with 12 bases of the junction left unmatched. The germline gives CDR1 WSHSY, CDR2 SAAADI. This CDR3 region has 16 residues. The CDR3 reads CASRPIKTGRTGELFF. In DNA form, the CDR3 reads TGCGCCAGCAGACCTATAAAGACAGGGCGGACCGGGGAGCTGTTTTTT.